The 3 T cell receptor beta chains below were found in one sample sequenced in a study of blood T cell repertoires in COVID-19. Method: immunoSEQ multiplex PCR; TCRdb's copy keeps in-frame clones and lacks some. The sample consists of fewer than 350,000 clones, approximately 81% of them appearing once. The sequenced sample consisted of PBMCs or T cells enriched from blood (not recorded which). All receptors derive from a woman aged 25 to 45 who had been exposed to COVID-19.

This chain links TRBV11-3 with TRBJ1-1, with 9 bases matching TRBD1. The V segment lost 10 bases and the J segment 5 bases; nucleotides outside the gene matches: 14. This CDR3 contains 15 residues. The germline V gene has CDR1 SGHNT and CDR2 YENEEA. The CDR3: CANKFYRGRETEAFF. The CDR3 DNA is TGTGCCAACAAATTTTACAGGGGGCGGGAGACTGAAGCTTTCTTT.

The CDR3 DNA reads as TGTGCCAGCTCTTTTGGCCTAGCGGCCTACGAGCAGTACTTC. Translating gives CASSFGLAAYEQYF. J is TRBJ2-7 and V is TRBV18, with 7 bases lining up with TRBD2. Germline values: CDR1 KGHSH, CDR2 LQKENI. Germline trimming cut 6 bases from V and 2 bases from J; bases unmatched to any gene: 7. The length of the CDR3 is 14 residues.

This clone was detected only a few times. The genes are TRBV19 and TRBJ2-1; TRBD2 agrees at 7 bases. Germline CDR1 is LNHDA and CDR2 is SQIVND (reference sequence). V lost 3 bases to trimming and J lost 0 bases; unmatched junction nucleotides: 2. The CDR3 consists of 15 residues. This CDR3 reads CASSMRGSSYNEQFF. CDR3 DNA sequence: TGTGCCAGTAGTATGCGGGGGAGCTCCTACAATGAGCAGTTCTTC.